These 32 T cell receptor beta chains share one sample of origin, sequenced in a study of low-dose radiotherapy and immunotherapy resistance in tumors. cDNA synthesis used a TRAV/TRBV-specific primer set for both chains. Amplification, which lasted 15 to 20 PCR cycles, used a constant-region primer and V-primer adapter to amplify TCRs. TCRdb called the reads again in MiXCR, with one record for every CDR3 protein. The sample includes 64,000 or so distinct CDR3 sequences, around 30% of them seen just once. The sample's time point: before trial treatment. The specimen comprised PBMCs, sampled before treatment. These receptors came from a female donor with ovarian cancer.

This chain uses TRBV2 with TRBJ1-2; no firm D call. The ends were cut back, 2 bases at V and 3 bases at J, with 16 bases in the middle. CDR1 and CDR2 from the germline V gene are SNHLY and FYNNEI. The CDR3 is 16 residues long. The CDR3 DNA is TGTGCCAGCAGTGAACAGGACCTCCGGTTAGACTATGGCTACACCTTC. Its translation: CASSEQDLRLDYGYTF.

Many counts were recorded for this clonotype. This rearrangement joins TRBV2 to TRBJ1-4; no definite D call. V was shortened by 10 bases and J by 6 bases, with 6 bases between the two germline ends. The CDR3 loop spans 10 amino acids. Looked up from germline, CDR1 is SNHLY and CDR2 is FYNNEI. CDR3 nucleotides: TGTGCCAAAAGGGATGAAAAACTGTTTTTT. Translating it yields CAKRDEKLFF.

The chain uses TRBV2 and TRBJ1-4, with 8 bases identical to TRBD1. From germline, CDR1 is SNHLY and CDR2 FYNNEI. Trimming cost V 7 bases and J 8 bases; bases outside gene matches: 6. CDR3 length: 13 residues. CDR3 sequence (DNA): TGTGCCAGCAAACTGACAGGGGTCGAAAAACTGTTTTTT. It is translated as CASKLTGVEKLFF.

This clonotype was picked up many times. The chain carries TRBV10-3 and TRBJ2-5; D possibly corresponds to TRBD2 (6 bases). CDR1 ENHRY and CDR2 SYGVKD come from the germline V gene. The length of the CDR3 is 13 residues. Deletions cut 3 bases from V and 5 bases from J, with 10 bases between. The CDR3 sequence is CAISDPRGETQYF. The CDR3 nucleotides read TGTGCCATCAGTGACCCTCGGGGGGAGACCCAGTACTTC.

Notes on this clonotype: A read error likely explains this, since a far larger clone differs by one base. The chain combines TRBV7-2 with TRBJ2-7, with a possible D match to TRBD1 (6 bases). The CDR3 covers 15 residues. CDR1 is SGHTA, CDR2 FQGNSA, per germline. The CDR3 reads CASSLAGAPTYGQYF. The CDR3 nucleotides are TGTGCCAGCAGCTTAGCGGGGGCACCTACCTACGGGCAGTACTTC.

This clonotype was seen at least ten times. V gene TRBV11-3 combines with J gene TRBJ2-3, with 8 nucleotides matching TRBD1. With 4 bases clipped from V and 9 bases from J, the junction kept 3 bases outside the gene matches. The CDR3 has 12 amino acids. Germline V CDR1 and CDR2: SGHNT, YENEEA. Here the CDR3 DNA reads TGTGCCAGCAGCTCCGGACAGGGCACGCAGTATTTT. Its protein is CASSSGQGTQYF. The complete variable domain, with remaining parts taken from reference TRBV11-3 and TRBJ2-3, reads EAGVVQSPRYKIIEKKQPVAFWCNPISGHNTLYWYLQNLGQGPELLIRYENEEAVDDSQLPKDRFSAERLKGVDSTLKIQPAELGDSAVYLCASSSGQGTQYFGPGTRLTVL.

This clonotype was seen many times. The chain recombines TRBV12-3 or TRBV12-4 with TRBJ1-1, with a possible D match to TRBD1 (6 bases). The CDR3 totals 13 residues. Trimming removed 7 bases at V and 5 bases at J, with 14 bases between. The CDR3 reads CASTNDRYTEAFF. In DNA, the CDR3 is TGTGCCAGCACCAACGACAGGTATACTGAAGCTTTCTTT.

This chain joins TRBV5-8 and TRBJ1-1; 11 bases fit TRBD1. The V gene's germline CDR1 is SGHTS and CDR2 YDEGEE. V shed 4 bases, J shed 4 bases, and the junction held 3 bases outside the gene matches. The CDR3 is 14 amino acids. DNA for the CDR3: TGTGCCAGCAGCGGCGGGACAGGGGGCACTGAAGCTTTCTTT. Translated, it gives CASSGGTGGTEAFF.

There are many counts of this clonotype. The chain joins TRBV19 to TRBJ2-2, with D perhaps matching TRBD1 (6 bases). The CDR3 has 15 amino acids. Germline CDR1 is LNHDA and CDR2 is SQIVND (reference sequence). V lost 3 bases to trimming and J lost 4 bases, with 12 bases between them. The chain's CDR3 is CASSIGRGGTGELFF. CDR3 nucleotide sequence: TGTGCCAGTAGTATCGGCAGGGGTGGCACCGGGGAGCTGTTTTTT. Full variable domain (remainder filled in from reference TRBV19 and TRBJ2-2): DGGITQSPKYLFRKEGQNVTLSCEQNLNHDAMYWYRQDPGQGLRLIYYSQIVNDFQKGDIAEGYSVSREKKESFPLTVTSAQKNPTAFYLCASSIGRGGTGELFFGEGSRLTVL.

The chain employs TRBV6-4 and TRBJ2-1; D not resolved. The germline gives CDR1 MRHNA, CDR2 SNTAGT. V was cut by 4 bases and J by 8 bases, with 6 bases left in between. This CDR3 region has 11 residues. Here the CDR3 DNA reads TGTGCCAGCAGTGCCAGCGATGAGCAGTTCTTC. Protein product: CASSASDEQFF.

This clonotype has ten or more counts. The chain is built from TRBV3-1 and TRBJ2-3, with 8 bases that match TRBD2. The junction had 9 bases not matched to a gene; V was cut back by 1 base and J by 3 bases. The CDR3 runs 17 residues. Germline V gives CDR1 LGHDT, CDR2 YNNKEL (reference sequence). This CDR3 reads CASSQGNSGRMTDTQYF. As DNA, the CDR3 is TGTGCCAGCAGCCAAGGAAACAGCGGGAGAATGACAGATACGCAGTATTTT.

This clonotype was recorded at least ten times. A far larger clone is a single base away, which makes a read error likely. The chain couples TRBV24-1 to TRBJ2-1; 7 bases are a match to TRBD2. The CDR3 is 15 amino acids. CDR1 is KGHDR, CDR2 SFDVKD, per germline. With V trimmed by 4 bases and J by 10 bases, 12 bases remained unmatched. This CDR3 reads CATSDPLAAAYEQFF. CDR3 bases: TGTGCCACCAGTGACCCGCTAGCGGCAGCCTACGAGCAGTTCTTC.

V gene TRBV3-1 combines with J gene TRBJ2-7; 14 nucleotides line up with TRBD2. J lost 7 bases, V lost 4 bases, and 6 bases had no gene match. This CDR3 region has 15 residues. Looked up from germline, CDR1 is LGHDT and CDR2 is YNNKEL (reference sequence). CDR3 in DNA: TGTGCCAGCAGCCCCCGACTAGCGGGAGGGAATGAGCAGTACTTC. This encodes CASSPRLAGGNEQYF.

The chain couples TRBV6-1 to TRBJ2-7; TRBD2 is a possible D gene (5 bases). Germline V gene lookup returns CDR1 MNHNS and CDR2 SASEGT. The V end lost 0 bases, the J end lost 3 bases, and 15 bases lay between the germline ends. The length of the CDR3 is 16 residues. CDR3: CASSEAAFSESYEQYF. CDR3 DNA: TGTGCCAGCAGTGAAGCGGCGTTTAGCGAAAGCTACGAGCAGTACTTC.

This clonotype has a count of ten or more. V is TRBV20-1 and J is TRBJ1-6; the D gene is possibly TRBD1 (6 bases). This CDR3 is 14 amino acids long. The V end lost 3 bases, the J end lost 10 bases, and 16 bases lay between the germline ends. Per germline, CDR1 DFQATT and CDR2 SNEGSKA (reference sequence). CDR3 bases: TGCAGTGCTAGCTTCGGGGGCGAGAGATCACCCCTCCACTTT. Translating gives CSASFGGERSPLHF.

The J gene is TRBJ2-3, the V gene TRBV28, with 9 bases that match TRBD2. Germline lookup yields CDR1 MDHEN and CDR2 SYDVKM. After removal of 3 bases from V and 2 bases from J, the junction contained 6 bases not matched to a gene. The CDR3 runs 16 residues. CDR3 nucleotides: TGTGCCAGCAGTTTGACGCGGGGGGGGATCACAGATACGCAGTATTTT. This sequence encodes CASSLTRGGITDTQYF.

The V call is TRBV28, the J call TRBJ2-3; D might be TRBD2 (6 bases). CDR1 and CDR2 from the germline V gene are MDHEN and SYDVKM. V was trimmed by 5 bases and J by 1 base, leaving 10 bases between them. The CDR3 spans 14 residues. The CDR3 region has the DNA TGTGCCAGCAGTCGACCGGGGGGCACAGATACGCAGTATTTT. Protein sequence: CASSRPGGTDTQYF.

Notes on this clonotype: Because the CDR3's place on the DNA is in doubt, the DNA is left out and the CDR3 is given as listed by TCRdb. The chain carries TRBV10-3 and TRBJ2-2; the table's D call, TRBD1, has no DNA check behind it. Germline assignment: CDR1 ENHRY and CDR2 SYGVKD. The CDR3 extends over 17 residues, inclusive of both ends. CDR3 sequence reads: CAISGGTGAPTGELFFF.

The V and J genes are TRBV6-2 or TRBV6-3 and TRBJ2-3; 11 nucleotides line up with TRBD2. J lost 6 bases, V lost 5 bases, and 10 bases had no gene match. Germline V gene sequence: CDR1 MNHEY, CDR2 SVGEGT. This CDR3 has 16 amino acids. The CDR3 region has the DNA TGTGCCAGCAGTGCCGGCCTACTAGCGGGGGTTGATACGCAGTATTTT. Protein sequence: CASSAGLLAGVDTQYF.

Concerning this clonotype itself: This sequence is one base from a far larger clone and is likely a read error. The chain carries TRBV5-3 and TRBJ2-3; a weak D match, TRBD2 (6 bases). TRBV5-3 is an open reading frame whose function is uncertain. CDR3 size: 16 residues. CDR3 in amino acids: CASSSRGLIFTDTQYF. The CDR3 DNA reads TGTGCCAGCAGCTCCCGAGGACTAATTTTTACAGATACGCAGTATTTT.

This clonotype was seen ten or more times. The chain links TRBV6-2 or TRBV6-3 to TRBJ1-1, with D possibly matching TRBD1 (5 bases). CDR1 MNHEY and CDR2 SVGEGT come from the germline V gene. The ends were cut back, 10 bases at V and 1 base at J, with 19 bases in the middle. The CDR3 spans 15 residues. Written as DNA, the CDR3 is TGTGCCACCAAACCCGTCGGGACGCAGAACACTGAAGCTTTCTTT. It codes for CATKPVGTQNTEAFF.

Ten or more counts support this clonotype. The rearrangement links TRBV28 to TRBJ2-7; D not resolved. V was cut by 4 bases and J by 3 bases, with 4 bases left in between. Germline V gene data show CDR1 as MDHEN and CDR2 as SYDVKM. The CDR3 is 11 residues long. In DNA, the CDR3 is TGTGCCAGCAGTTCCCACTACGAGCAGTACTTC. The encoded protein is CASSSHYEQYF.

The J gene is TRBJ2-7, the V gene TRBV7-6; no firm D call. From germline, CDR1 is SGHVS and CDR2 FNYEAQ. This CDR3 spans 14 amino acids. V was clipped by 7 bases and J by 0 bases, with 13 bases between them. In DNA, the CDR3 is TGTGCCAGCACGCAGGACCCTAACTCCTACGAGCAGTACTTC. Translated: CASTQDPNSYEQYF.

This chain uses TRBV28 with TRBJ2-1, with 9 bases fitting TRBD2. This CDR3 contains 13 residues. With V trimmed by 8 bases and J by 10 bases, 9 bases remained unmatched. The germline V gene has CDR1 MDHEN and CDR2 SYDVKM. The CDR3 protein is CASRGGAPREQFF. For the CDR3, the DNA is TGTGCCAGCCGCGGGGGGGCCCCAAGGGAGCAGTTCTTC.

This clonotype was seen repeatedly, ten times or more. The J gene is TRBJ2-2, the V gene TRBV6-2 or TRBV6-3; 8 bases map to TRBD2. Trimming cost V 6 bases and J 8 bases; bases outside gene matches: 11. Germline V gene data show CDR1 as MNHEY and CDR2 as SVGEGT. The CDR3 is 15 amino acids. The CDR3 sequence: CASRDGAGVGGELFF. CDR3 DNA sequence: TGTGCCAGCAGGGACGGAGCGGGAGTCGGTGGGGAGCTGTTTTTT.

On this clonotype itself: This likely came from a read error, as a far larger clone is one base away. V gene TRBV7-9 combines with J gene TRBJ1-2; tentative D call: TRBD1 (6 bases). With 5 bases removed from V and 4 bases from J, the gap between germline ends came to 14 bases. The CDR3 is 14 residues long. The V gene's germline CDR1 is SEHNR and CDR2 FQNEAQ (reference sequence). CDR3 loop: CASSRQDRSYGYTF. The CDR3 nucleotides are TGTGCCAGCAGCCGCCAGGACAGAAGCTATGGCTACACCTTC. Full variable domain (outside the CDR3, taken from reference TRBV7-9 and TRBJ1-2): DTGVSQNPRHKITKRGQNVTFRCDPISEHNRLYWYRQTLGQGPEFLTYFQNEAQLEKSRLLSDRFSAERPKGSFSTLEIQRTEQGDSAMYLCASSRQDRSYGYTFGSGTRLTVV.

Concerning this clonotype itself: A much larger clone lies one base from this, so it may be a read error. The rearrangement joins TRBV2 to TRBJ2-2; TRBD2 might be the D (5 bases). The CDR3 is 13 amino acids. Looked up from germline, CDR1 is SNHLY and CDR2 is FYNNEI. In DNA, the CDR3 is TGTGCCAGCAGGGGGTCGTGGACCGGGGAGATGTTTTTT. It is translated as CASRGSWTGEMFF.

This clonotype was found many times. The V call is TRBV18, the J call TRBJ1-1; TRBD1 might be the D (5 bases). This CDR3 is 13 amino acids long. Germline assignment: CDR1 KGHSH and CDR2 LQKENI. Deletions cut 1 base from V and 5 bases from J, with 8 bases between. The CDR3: CASSPRRGTEAFF. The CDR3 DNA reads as TGTGCCAGCTCACCACGACGGGGGACTGAAGCTTTCTTT.

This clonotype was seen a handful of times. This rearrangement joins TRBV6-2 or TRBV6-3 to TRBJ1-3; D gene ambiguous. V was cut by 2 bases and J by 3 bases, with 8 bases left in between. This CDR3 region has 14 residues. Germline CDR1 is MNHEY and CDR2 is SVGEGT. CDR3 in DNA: TGTGCCAGCAGTTACAGGCAGCTTGGAAACACCATATATTTT. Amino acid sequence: CASSYRQLGNTIYF.

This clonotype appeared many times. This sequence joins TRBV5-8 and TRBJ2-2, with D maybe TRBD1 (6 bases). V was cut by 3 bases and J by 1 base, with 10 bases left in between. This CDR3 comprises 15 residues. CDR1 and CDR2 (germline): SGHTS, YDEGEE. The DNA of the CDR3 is TGTGCCAGCAGCTCCGACAGGTGGAACACCGGGGAGCTGTTTTTT. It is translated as CASSSDRWNTGELFF.

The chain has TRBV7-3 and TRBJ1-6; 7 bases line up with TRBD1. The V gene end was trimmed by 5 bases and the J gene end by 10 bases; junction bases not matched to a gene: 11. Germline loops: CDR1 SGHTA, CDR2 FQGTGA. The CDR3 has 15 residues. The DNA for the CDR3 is TGTGCCAGCAGCCTTACCGGAGGGGGCTACTCACCCCTCCACTTT. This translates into CASSLTGGGYSPLHF.

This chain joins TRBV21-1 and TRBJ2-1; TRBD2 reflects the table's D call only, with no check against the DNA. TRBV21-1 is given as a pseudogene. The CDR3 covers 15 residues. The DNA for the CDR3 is TGTGCCAGCAGCAAAAAAAAAAAGGGACTACGGGAGCAGTTCTTC. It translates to CASSKKKKGLREQFF.